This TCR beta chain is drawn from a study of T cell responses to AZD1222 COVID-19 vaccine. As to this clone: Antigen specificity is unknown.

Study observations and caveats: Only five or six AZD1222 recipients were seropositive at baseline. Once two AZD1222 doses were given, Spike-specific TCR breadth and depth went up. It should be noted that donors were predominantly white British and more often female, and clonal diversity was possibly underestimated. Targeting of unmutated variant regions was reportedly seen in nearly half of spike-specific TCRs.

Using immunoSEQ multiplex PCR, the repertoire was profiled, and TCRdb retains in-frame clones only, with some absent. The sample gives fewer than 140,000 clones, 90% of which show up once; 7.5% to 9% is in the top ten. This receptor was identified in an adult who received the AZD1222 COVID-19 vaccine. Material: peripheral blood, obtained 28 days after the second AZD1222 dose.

The CDR3 DNA reads as TGCAGCGGGATAGCGGAGACCCAGTACTTC. As protein: CSGIAETQYF. The rearrangement uses TRBV29-1 and TRBJ2-5; D is possibly TRBD2 (5 bases). CDR3 length: 10 residues. CDR1 is SQVTM and CDR2 is ANQGSEA in the germline V gene. With 7 bases removed from V and 5 bases from J, the gap between germline ends came to 8 bases.